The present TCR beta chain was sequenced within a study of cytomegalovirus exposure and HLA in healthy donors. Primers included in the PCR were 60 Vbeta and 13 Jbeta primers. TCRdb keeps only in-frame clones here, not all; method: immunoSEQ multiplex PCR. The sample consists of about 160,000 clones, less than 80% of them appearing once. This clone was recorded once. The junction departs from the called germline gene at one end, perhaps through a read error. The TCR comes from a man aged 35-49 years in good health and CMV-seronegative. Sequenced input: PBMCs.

The CDR3 protein is CASSPEGVSSYEQCF. The CDR3 bases are TGTGCCAGTAGTCCAGAAGGAGTGAGCTCCTACGAGCAGTGCTTC. The chain uses TRBV19 and TRBJ2-7; D uncertain. Germline-derived CDR1 and CDR2 are LNHDA and SQIVND (reference sequence). The CDR3 loop spans 15 amino acids. The variable domain in full, completed from reference TRBV19 and TRBJ2-7, reads DGGITQSPKYLFRKEGQNVTLSCEQNLNHDAMYWYRQDPGQGLRLIYYSQIVNDFQKGDIAEGYSVSREKKESFPLTVTSAQKNPTAFYLCASSPEGVSSYEQCFGPGTRLTVT.